The rows below give T cell receptor beta chains drawn from one sample of a study of T cells in Graves' hyperthyroidism and ophthalmopathy. Via MiXCR, TCRdb re-called the multiplex PCR reads, giving one row per CDR3 protein. This table holds 350,000 to 400,000 distinct CDR3 sequences, 15% found once. The specimen sequenced was blood. The receptors originated from a woman in her twenties or thirties with Graves' hyperthyroidism. CDR3s leave out the opening cysteine and the closing phenylalanine or tryptophan. Fields, in order: V gene, J gene, CDR3 protein.

>TRBV4-1|TRBJ1-1
ASSQDEQGGTEAF
>TRBV28|TRBJ2-3
ASSLNRATDTQY
>TRBV20-1|TRBJ1-4
SARDLGQGRTNEKLF
>TRBV6-1|TRBJ1-1
ASSFPGDGKAF
>TRBV5-1|TRBJ2-1
ASSTTGGSYEQF
>TRBV28|TRBJ1-5
VSQKSGRTNQPQH
>TRBV7-9|TRBJ2-6
ASSYGLGTGGADGANVLT
>TRBV19|TRBJ1-3
ASRQGTSGNTIY
>TRBV28|TRBJ2-1
ASSLARDRYGEQF
>TRBV10-3|TRBJ2-7
ATQGSDRGNEQY
>TRBV5-1|TRBJ1-6
ASSADRDYNSPLH